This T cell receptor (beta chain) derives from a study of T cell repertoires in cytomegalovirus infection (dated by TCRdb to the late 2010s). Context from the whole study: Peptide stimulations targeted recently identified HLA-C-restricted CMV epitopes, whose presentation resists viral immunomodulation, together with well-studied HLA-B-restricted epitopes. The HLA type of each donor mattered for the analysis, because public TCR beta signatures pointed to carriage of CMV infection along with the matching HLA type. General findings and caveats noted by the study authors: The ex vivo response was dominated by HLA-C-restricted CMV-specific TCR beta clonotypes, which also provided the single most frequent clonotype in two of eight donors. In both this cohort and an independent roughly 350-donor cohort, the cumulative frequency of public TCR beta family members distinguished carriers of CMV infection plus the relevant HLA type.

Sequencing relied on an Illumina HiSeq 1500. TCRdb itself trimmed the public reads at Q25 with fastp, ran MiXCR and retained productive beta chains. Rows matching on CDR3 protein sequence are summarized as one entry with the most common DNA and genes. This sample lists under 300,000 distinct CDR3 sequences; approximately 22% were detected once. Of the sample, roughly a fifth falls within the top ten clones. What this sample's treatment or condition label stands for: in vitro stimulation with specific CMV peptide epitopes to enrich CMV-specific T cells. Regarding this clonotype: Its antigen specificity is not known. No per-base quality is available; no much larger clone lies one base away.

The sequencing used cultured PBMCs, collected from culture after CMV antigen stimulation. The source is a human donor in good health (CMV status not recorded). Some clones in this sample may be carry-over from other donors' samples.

The nucleotide sequence is given as TGTGCCAGCAGCTTATCCCGGGGGGGATTTTCACCCCTCCACTTT. Its coded protein is CASSLSRGGFSPLHF. In this chain, TRBV7-9 is recombined with TRBJ1-6, with a weak D call of TRBD1 (5 bases match). The junction carries 14 bases between V and J, which are trimmed by 2 bases and 9 bases respectively. From cysteine to phenylalanine, the CDR3 is 15 amino acids long. CDR3 DNA only is kept here, 45 bases in frame from base 1. The CDR1 and CDR2 encoded by the germline V gene (reference sequence) are SEHNR and FQNEAQ.